Listed below are T cell receptor beta chains from one sample, sequenced in a study of T cell repertoires in cytomegalovirus infection. In TCRdb, the reads were re-called with MiXCR into one record per CDR3 protein. Of about 330,000 distinct CDR3 sequences listed, over 7.5% are singletons. Material for sequencing was PBMCs. The receptor set was obtained from a human donor in good health (CMV status not recorded). Some clones in this sample may be carry-over from other donors' samples. Both conserved end residues are part of each CDR3. A D gene is named only where the DNA matches it firmly. Rows may omit the clone size; those that give it use once, few, many or a size class.

D gene: -
J gene: TRBJ2-3
V gene: TRBV20-1
clone size: few
CDR3 protein: CSARGAGDTQYF
CDR3 DNA: TGCAGTGCTAGAGGAGCGGGAGATACGCAGTATTTT

D gene: -
J gene: TRBJ2-7
V gene: TRBV20-1
clone size: few
CDR3 protein: CSARPERSALVYEQYF
CDR3 DNA: TGCAGTGCTAGACCCGAGCGCAGTGCATTGGTCTACGAGCAGTACTTC

D gene: -
J gene: TRBJ2-5
V gene: TRBV10-3
clone size: many
CDR3 protein: CAISARTGITETQYF
CDR3 DNA: TGTGCCATCAGCGCCAGAACAGGGATAACTGAGACCCAGTACTTC

D gene: -
J gene: TRBJ2-6
V gene: TRBV11-1
clone size: many
CDR3 protein: CASSLRRSGANVLTF
CDR3 DNA: TGTGCCAGCAGCCTGCGCCGCTCTGGGGCCAACGTCCTGACTTTC

D gene: TRBD1
J gene: TRBJ1-5
V gene: TRBV4-2
clone size: many
CDR3 protein: CASSPRDRGTRSNQPQHF
CDR3 DNA: TGTGCCAGCAGCCCCCGGGACAGGGGCACGCGGAGCAATCAGCCCCAGCATTTT

D gene: -
J gene: TRBJ1-5
V gene: TRBV27
clone size: -
CDR3 protein: CASKPNGGGEWPQHF
CDR3 DNA: TGTGCCAGCAAACCTAACGGGGGGGGCGAGTGGCCCCAGCATTTT

D gene: TRBD1
J gene: TRBJ2-5
V gene: TRBV6-2/TRBV6-3
clone size: many
CDR3 protein: CASRQGAAETQYF
CDR3 DNA: TGTGCCAGCAGACAGGGGGCTGCGGAGACCCAGTACTTC

D gene: TRBD1
J gene: TRBJ2-3
V gene: TRBV18
clone size: few
CDR3 protein: CASSPIPGQGLTDTQYF
CDR3 DNA: TGTGCCAGCTCACCGATCCCGGGACAGGGCCTCACAGATACGCAGTATTTT

D gene: -
J gene: TRBJ1-2
V gene: TRBV29-1
clone size: many
CDR3 protein: CSVARRDGYTF
CDR3 DNA: TGCAGCGTTGCCCGACGGGATGGCTACACCTTC

D gene: TRBD1
J gene: TRBJ1-1
V gene: TRBV7-2
clone size: many
CDR3 protein: CASSTLDRGFHEAFF
CDR3 DNA: TGTGCCAGCAGCACCCTGGACAGGGGGTTTCATGAAGCTTTCTTT

D gene: TRBD1
J gene: TRBJ1-1
V gene: TRBV6-6
clone size: -
CDR3 protein: CASSDRGGLLNTEAFF
CDR3 DNA: TGTGCCAGCAGTGACAGGGGGGGCCTCTTGAACACTGAAGCTTTCTTT

D gene: TRBD1
J gene: TRBJ1-5
V gene: TRBV2
clone size: few
CDR3 protein: CASTSDRAGQPQHF
CDR3 DNA: TGTGCCAGCACTAGCGACAGGGCGGGACAGCCCCAGCATTTT

D gene: TRBD1
J gene: TRBJ1-1
V gene: TRBV6-2/TRBV6-3
clone size: few
CDR3 protein: CASSFTGGEAFF
CDR3 DNA: TGTGCCAGCAGTTTTACAGGGGGCGAAGCTTTCTTT

D gene: -
J gene: TRBJ1-2
V gene: TRBV15
clone size: many
CDR3 protein: CATSIDSLYGYTF
CDR3 DNA: TGTGCCACCAGCATAGACAGCCTCTATGGCTACACCTTC

D gene: -
J gene: TRBJ1-6
V gene: TRBV4-2
clone size: -
CDR3 protein: CASSLQLEGGSPLHF
CDR3 DNA: TGTGCCAGCAGCCTTCAATTGGAGGGGGGCTCACCCCTCCACTTT

D gene: -
J gene: TRBJ2-3
V gene: TRBV7-8
clone size: few
CDR3 protein: CASGRGTDTQYF
CDR3 DNA: TGTGCCAGCGGGAGAGGCACAGATACGCAGTATTTT

D gene: -
J gene: TRBJ1-2
V gene: TRBV20-1
clone size: few
CDR3 protein: CSAGGAANYGYTF
CDR3 DNA: TGCAGTGCTGGGGGGGCTGCCAACTATGGCTACACCTTC

D gene: TRBD1
J gene: TRBJ1-5
V gene: TRBV27
clone size: few
CDR3 protein: CASSLLQGARLPPRPQHF
CDR3 DNA: TGTGCCAGCAGTTTATTACAGGGGGCTCGGTTACCTCCAAGGCCCCAGCATTTT

D gene: -
J gene: TRBJ1-5
V gene: TRBV4-1
clone size: -
CDR3 protein: CASSQSFGQGNQPQHF
CDR3 DNA: TGCGCCAGCAGCCAATCATTCGGGCAGGGGAATCAGCCCCAGCATTTT

D gene: -
J gene: TRBJ2-2
V gene: TRBV28
clone size: many
CDR3 protein: CASIAAELNTGELFF
CDR3 DNA: TGTGCCAGCATAGCGGCGGAGCTGAACACCGGGGAGCTGTTTTTT

D gene: -
J gene: TRBJ2-5
V gene: TRBV6-6
clone size: -
CDR3 protein: CATDQGGKRTQYF
CDR3 DNA: TGTGCCACCGACCAGGGGGGGAAGAGAACCCAGTACTTC

D gene: TRBD2
J gene: TRBJ2-2
V gene: TRBV6-2/TRBV6-3
clone size: -
CDR3 protein: CASHDGGGELFF
CDR3 DNA: TGTGCCAGCCATGACGGGGGGGGGGAGCTGTTTTTT

D gene: TRBD1
J gene: TRBJ2-5
V gene: TRBV7-2
clone size: many
CDR3 protein: CASSAGQVGETQYF
CDR3 DNA: TGTGCCAGCAGCGCGGGACAGGTGGGAGAGACCCAGTACTTC

D gene: -
J gene: TRBJ1-1
V gene: TRBV20-1
clone size: -
CDR3 protein: CSAKRLNTEAFF
CDR3 DNA: TGCAGTGCGAAAAGACTCAACACTGAAGCTTTCTTT

D gene: -
J gene: TRBJ2-1
V gene: TRBV5-4
clone size: many
CDR3 protein: CASSLRDGSAEQFF
CDR3 DNA: TGTGCCAGCAGCCTCCGGGACGGTTCAGCTGAGCAGTTCTTC

D gene: -
J gene: TRBJ1-2
V gene: TRBV25-1
clone size: -
CDR3 protein: CASSARRYGYTF
CDR3 DNA: TGTGCCAGCAGTGCCCGAAGATACGGCTACACCTTC

D gene: -
J gene: TRBJ2-3
V gene: TRBV6-6
clone size: -
CDR3 protein: CASTPPHTDTQYF
CDR3 DNA: TGTGCCAGCACCCCCCCGCACACAGATACGCAGTATTTT

D gene: TRBD1
J gene: TRBJ2-3
V gene: TRBV27
clone size: -
CDR3 protein: CASSRTGGPGDTQYF
CDR3 DNA: TGTGCCAGCAGTCGGACAGGGGGCCCGGGGGATACGCAGTATTTT

D gene: -
J gene: TRBJ2-5
V gene: TRBV14
clone size: few
CDR3 protein: CASSPPQWGTQETQYF
CDR3 DNA: TGTGCCAGCAGCCCACCCCAGTGGGGAACCCAAGAGACCCAGTACTTC

D gene: -
J gene: TRBJ1-2
V gene: TRBV25-1
clone size: few
CDR3 protein: CASTATGSSGYTF
CDR3 DNA: TGTGCCAGCACCGCCACAGGGTCTAGTGGCTACACCTTC

D gene: TRBD1
J gene: TRBJ2-2
V gene: TRBV7-9
clone size: many
CDR3 protein: CASSWTGGSNTGELFF
CDR3 DNA: TGTGCCAGCAGCTGGACAGGGGGAAGTAACACCGGGGAGCTGTTTTTT

D gene: TRBD2
J gene: TRBJ2-1
V gene: TRBV10-2
clone size: -
CDR3 protein: CASSTSEGEQFF
CDR3 DNA: TGCGCCAGCAGTACTAGCGAAGGTGAGCAGTTCTTC

D gene: -
J gene: TRBJ1-4
V gene: TRBV12-3/TRBV12-4
clone size: many
CDR3 protein: CASSLGLSNEKLFF
CDR3 DNA: TGTGCCAGCAGTTTAGGGCTCTCTAATGAAAAACTGTTTTTT

D gene: -
J gene: TRBJ1-4
V gene: TRBV20-1
clone size: few
CDR3 protein: CSARQGSEKLFF
CDR3 DNA: TGCAGTGCTAGGCAGGGAAGTGAAAAACTGTTTTTT

D gene: -
J gene: TRBJ1-6
V gene: TRBV27
clone size: -
CDR3 protein: CASSLSYNSPLHF
CDR3 DNA: TGTGCCAGCAGTTTATCCTATAATTCACCCCTCCACTTT

D gene: TRBD1
J gene: TRBJ1-1
V gene: TRBV6-6
clone size: -
CDR3 protein: CASSYGDSTEAFF
CDR3 DNA: TGTGCCAGCAGTTACGGGGACAGCACTGAAGCTTTCTTT

D gene: TRBD2
J gene: TRBJ2-7
V gene: TRBV28
clone size: -
CDR3 protein: CASRSGGLGEQYF
CDR3 DNA: TGTGCCAGCAGGTCGGGGGGGCTGGGAGAGCAGTACTTC